The 23 T cell receptor beta chains in this list originate from one sample, sequenced in a study of blood T cell repertoires in COVID-19. This table comes from immunoSEQ multiplex PCR, and its TCRdb copy is limited to in-frame clones, with some not included. Of about 81,000 clones listed, around 85% were seen once; the top ten hold more than 14%. Sequences were obtained from peripheral blood. Receptors were obtained from a woman aged 70-85 years with acute or convalescent COVID-19.

This chain joins TRBV5-1 and TRBJ1-2; TRBD1 aligns across 10 bases. The CDR3 is 15 amino acids. Per the germline V gene, CDR1 is SGHRS and CDR2 is YFSETQ. With 4 bases clipped from V and 3 bases from J, the junction kept 6 bases outside the gene matches. The CDR3 sequence is CASSGTGASDYGYTF. CDR3 bases: TGCGCCAGCAGCGGGACAGGGGCGTCGGACTATGGCTACACCTTC. The variable domain in full, with the rest retrieved from reference TRBV5-1 and TRBJ1-2, is KAGVTQTPRYLIKTRGQQVTLSCSPISGHRSVSWYQQTPGQGLQFLFEYFSETQRNKGNFPGRFSGRQFSNSRSEMNVSTLELGDSALYLCASSGTGASDYGYTFGSGTRLTVV.

Here the CDR3 reads CASRGTGGTDTQYF. In nucleotides, the CDR3 is TGTGCCAGCAGAGGGACAGGGGGGACAGATACGCAGTATTTT. The genes are TRBV2 and TRBJ2-3; 11 bases fit TRBD1. The CDR3 consists of 14 residues. V dropped 6 bases and J dropped 3; count of bases not matched to a gene: 2. The germline V gene has CDR1 SNHLY and CDR2 FYNNEI.

This sequence joins TRBV19 and TRBJ1-2; 8 nucleotides agree with TRBD1. The junction had 8 bases not matched to a gene; V was cut back by 5 bases and J by 0 bases. The CDR3 is 16 amino acids. Germline CDR1 is LNHDA and CDR2 is SQIVND (reference sequence). The CDR3 bases are TGTGCCAGTAGTCCGGGACAGGACTCTACTAACTATGGCTACACCTTC. Translating gives CASSPGQDSTNYGYTF.

The chain joins TRBV6-5 to TRBJ1-2, with TRBD1 as a possible D gene (6 bases). The CDR3 runs 12 residues. Germline CDR1 is MNHEY and CDR2 is SVGAGI. V was pared by 10 bases and J by 5 bases, with 14 bases between. The CDR3, as DNA: TGTGCCACTTTCAGGGGCACGTATGGCTACACCTTC. Encoded protein: CATFRGTYGYTF.

The chain employs TRBV5-4 and TRBJ2-3; 7 positions match TRBD1. CDR1 and CDR2 from the germline V gene are SGHNT and YYREEE (reference sequence). After removal of 0 bases from V and 4 bases from J, the junction contained 5 bases not matched to a gene. This CDR3 has 15 residues. CDR3 sequence (DNA): TGTGCCAGCAGCTTGGCACAGGGGTTGGCAGATACGCAGTATTTT. This translates into CASSLAQGLADTQYF. Combining the CDR3 with reference TRBV5-4 and TRBJ2-3 gives the whole variable domain ETGVTQSPTHLIKTRGQQVTLRCSSQSGHNTVSWYQQALGQGPQFIFQYYREEENGRGNFPPRFSGLQFPNYSSELNVNALELDDSALYLCASSLAQGLADTQYFGPGTRLTVL.

In its sample, this clone was seen many times. The rearrangement links TRBV21-1 to TRBJ2-3; the table assigns TRBD2, which was not confirmed against the DNA. TRBV21-1 constitutes a pseudogene. This CDR3 has 17 amino acids. CDR3: CASSFEIRECGTDTQYF. The DNA of the CDR3 is TGTGCCAGCAGCTTTGAAATTCGGGAATGTGGCACAGATACGCAGTATTTT.

The rearrangement links TRBV7-8 to TRBJ1-1; unclear D gene. The V gene's germline CDR1 is SGHVS and CDR2 FQNEAQ. The CDR3 contains 13 residues. V shed 5 bases and J shed 3 bases, with 10 bases lying between them. The CDR3 here is CASSRRLDTEAFF. Here the CDR3 DNA reads TGTGCCAGCAGCCGTAGATTGGACACTGAAGCTTTCTTT.

This CDR3 reads CASSALAGGAVEQFF. CDR3 nucleotides: TGTGCCAGCAGCGCGCTAGCGGGAGGTGCCGTTGAGCAGTTCTTC. This chain links TRBV9 with TRBJ2-1, with 11 bases lining up with TRBD2. V gave up 3 bases and J gave up 9 bases; unmatched junction bases: 8. CDR1 SGDLS and CDR2 YYNGEE come from the germline V gene. There are 15 residues in the CDR3. Using reference TRBV9 and TRBJ2-1 for the parts outside the CDR3, the full variable domain is DSGVTQTPKHLITATGQRVTLRCSPRSGDLSVYWYQQSLDQGLQFLIQYYNGEERAKGNILERFSAQQFPDLHSELNLSSLELGDSALYFCASSALAGGAVEQFFGPGTRLTVL.

This clone showed up just once. This chain connects TRBV27 to TRBJ2-3, with 10 bases matching TRBD2. V dropped 5 bases and J dropped 2; count of bases not matched to a gene: 10. Looked up from germline, CDR1 is MNHEY and CDR2 is SMNVEV (reference sequence). The CDR3 length is 17 residues. In DNA, the CDR3 is TGTGCCAGCAGTCGACGGGCAGCGGGGGGGCCCACAGATACGCAGTATTTT. Its translation is CASSRRAAGGPTDTQYF.

This clone has just a few counts. The chain has TRBV11-1 and TRBJ2-3; 9 nucleotides agree with TRBD2. V dropped 6 bases and J dropped 3; count of bases not matched to a gene: 7. The CDR3 totals 15 residues. Germline lookup yields CDR1 SGHAT and CDR2 FQDESV (reference sequence). The CDR3 is CASRAGGPRTDTQYF. In nucleotides, the CDR3 is TGTGCCAGCAGGGCGGGGGGGCCGCGGACAGATACGCAGTATTTT.

The chain uses TRBV27 and TRBJ2-3, with unresolved D. V lost 2 bases to trimming and J lost 4 bases, with 7 bases between them. Germline CDR1 reads MNHEY; CDR2 reads SMNVEV (reference sequence). This CDR3 spans 13 amino acids. This CDR3 reads CASSLKRSDTQYF. In DNA, the CDR3 is TGTGCCAGCAGTTTAAAGAGATCAGATACGCAGTATTTT.

This rearrangement joins TRBV7-9 to TRBJ1-1, with D uncertain. The CDR3 loop spans 11 amino acids. V lost 1 base and J lost 8, with 5 bases in between. CDR1 is SEHNR and CDR2 is FQNEAQ in the germline V gene (reference sequence). This chain's CDR3 is CASSLVQEAFF. CDR3 DNA sequence: TGTGCCAGCAGCTTAGTACAGGAAGCTTTCTTT.

This clone has a single count. V gene TRBV27 combines with J gene TRBJ2-5; possibly TRBD1 for D (5 bases). CDR3 size: 15 residues. Trimming took 4 bases from V and 1 from J, leaving 13 bases between them. The germline V gene encodes CDR1 MNHEY and CDR2 SMNVEV (reference sequence). CDR3 nucleotide sequence: TGTGCCAGCAGTTCGTTAGGGGAACCCCAAGAGACCCAGTACTTC. Protein: CASSSLGEPQETQYF.

A few counts support this clone. The chain employs TRBV19 and TRBJ2-2; TRBD2 matches at 8 bases. Germline V gene data show CDR1 as LNHDA and CDR2 as SQIVND (reference sequence). J lost 4 bases, V lost 3 bases, and 4 bases had no gene match. This CDR3 region has 15 residues. The CDR3 is CASSISSGGTGELFF. CDR3 bases: TGTGCCAGTAGTATCTCGAGCGGGGGCACCGGGGAGCTGTTTTTT.

The chain is built from TRBV7-2 and TRBJ2-1; weak D call: TRBD2 (6 bases). CDR3 length: 15 amino acids. Looked up from germline, CDR1 is SGHTA and CDR2 is FQGNSA. V shed 3 bases and J shed 4 bases, with 13 bases lying between them. For the CDR3, the DNA is TGTGCCAGCAGCTTTTTAGCGGAAGGGTACAATGAGCAGTTCTTC. Protein sequence: CASSFLAEGYNEQFF.

V gene TRBV7-2 combines with J gene TRBJ1-1, with D possibly TRBD1 on 6 matching bases. This CDR3 is 14 amino acids long. The germline gives CDR1 SGHTA, CDR2 FQGNSA. Trimming took off 5 bases at V and 4 bases at J, with 14 bases between the two ends. The CDR3 bases are TGTGCCAGCAGCGCTGGGGGCTTTCGCACTGAAGCTTTCTTT. It is translated as CASSAGGFRTEAFF.

V and J are TRBV7-8 and TRBJ2-2; 7 nucleotides agree with TRBD1. CDR3 length: 14 residues. Unmatched junction bases numbered 0, after V lost 4 bases and J lost 1 base. CDR1 and CDR2 (germline): SGHVS, FQNEAQ. The chain's CDR3 is CASSWDRNTGELFF. For the CDR3, the DNA is TGTGCCAGCAGCTGGGACAGGAACACCGGGGAGCTGTTTTTT.

This chain joins TRBV5-1 and TRBJ2-3, with 11 bases fitting TRBD1. Germline loops: CDR1 SGHRS, CDR2 YFSETQ. The CDR3 is 14 amino acids. Trimming took 5 bases from V and 5 from J; bases not matched to a gene: 4. CDR3 loop: CASRGQGAGDTQYF. In DNA, the CDR3 is TGCGCCAGCAGAGGACAGGGGGCGGGAGATACGCAGTATTTT.

The gene calls are TRBV3-1 (or the pseudogene TRBV3-2) and TRBJ1-2, with no clear D. Germline CDR1 is LGHDT and CDR2 is YNNKEL (reference sequence). The V end lost 0 bases, the J end lost 4 bases, and 9 bases lay between the germline ends. The CDR3 spans 14 residues. CDR3 sequence (DNA): TGTGCCAGCAGCCAAGATTCCGATAGCTATGGCTACACCTTC. Residues: CASSQDSDSYGYTF.

Here the CDR3 reads CASSPAGIQETQYF. CDR3 DNA sequence: TGTGCCAGCAGCCCCGCCGGGATCCAAGAGACCCAGTACTTC. The V and J genes are TRBV11-2 and TRBJ2-5; weak D call: TRBD2 (5 bases). CDR3 size: 14 residues. Germline lookup yields CDR1 SGHAT and CDR2 FQNNGV. Deletions cut 5 bases from V and 1 base from J, with 11 bases between.

CDR3 loop: CASSQVRTSTDTQYF. The CDR3 nucleotides are TGTGCCAGCAGCCAAGTGCGGACTAGCACAGATACGCAGTATTTT. This chain uses TRBV3-1 (or the pseudogene TRBV3-2) with TRBJ2-3, with D perhaps TRBD2 (5 bases). This CDR3 spans 15 amino acids. Germline loops: CDR1 LGHDT, CDR2 YNNKEL (reference sequence). The germline V and J ends were trimmed by 1 base and 0 bases, with 8 bases remaining between them.

The chain carries TRBV19 and TRBJ2-2; TRBD1 matches 7 bases. Germline V gene data show CDR1 as LNHDA and CDR2 as SQIVND (reference sequence). V shed 7 bases, J shed 0 bases, and the junction held 5 bases outside the gene matches. The CDR3 consists of 15 residues. CDR3 amino acids: CASKTGQTNTGELFF. Here the CDR3 DNA reads TGTGCCAGTAAAACGGGACAGACGAACACCGGGGAGCTGTTTTTT.

The count of this clone is one. The chain joins TRBV10-1 to TRBJ2-1; 12 nucleotides line up with TRBD2. The CDR3 runs to 19 residues. Germline-derived CDR1 and CDR2 are WNHNN and SYGVQD (reference sequence). With V trimmed by 3 bases and J by 0 bases, 9 bases remained unmatched. CDR3 in amino acids: CASSEGTSGQPYSYNEQFF. The CDR3 DNA is TGCGCCAGCAGTGAAGGGACTAGCGGGCAACCTTACTCCTACAATGAGCAGTTCTTC.